The TCR beta chain under discussion was sequenced for a study of blood T cell repertoires in COVID-19 (TCRdb year 2020). With regard to the full study: Samples covering the acute and convalescent phases of COVID-19 were provided by collaborators in the United States, Italy and Spain. Where HLA class I and class II types were available, the types were taken from metadata supplied by the sample provider, not from assay-based typing. The dataset comprised deeply sampled blood TCRbeta repertoires from subjects exposed to, actively infected with, or recovered from COVID-19. A freely available public database, intended as a resource for researchers studying the immune response to SARS-CoV-2, is where the repertoires were released. Samples came from the ongoing ImmuneRACE study (first 160 participants) plus 1,254 subjects from 6 global collaborators. Sample metadata almost always included a de-identified subject ID, COVID-19 status, age in years and sex. The material from the prospective study consisted of cDNA or gDNA derived from T cells, B-cell-depleted T cells, or PBMCs.

Collaborating institutions collected whole blood in K2EDTA tubes following their own protocols. For TCRbeta analysis, collaborator samples were shipped as frozen whole blood, as isolated PBMCs, or as DNA extracted from either sample type. With regard to this clone: It lacks a known antigen. Qualities for individual bases were not recorded, and no much larger clone is one base off.

The study at large found these results: The quantity of clinical and demographic metadata differed by source and by participant and was supplied without curation.

The immunoSEQ Assay, a bias-controlled multiplex PCR, was used to amplify TCRbeta CDR3 regions from genomic DNA. Per the source publication's procedure: The number of nucleated cells in each sample was estimated by amplification of reference gene primers within the assay. Sequence reads were collapsed and filtered to measure the absolute abundance of every unique TCRbeta CDR3 rearrangement. For each sample, productive Simpson clonality was calculated as the square root of Simpson's diversity index across productive rearrangements. Drawn from immuneACCESS, this table holds only the in-frame rearrangements with V and J called that TCRdb kept. Clones are partly lost; checked studies trace under half to an unresolved V gene and leave the rest unexplained. V, J and clone size are those of that table, while D and trimming were read from the DNA. The sample includes over 100,000 clones, with over 65% observed a single time. About 20% of the sample lies in the top ten.

Input material: peripheral blood. This TCR was sampled from a woman aged 55-75 years with acute or convalescent COVID-19.

The CDR3 is CSARGIHGYTF. The DNA reads as follows: TGCAGTGCAAGGGGGATTCATGGCTACACCTTC. The V gene is TRBV20-1 and the J gene is TRBJ1-2, with TRBD1 perhaps the D gene, on 6 matching bases. The germline V gene (reference sequence) gives CDR1 as DFQATT and CDR2 as SNEGSKA. Trimming at the junction amounts to 6 bases on V and 6 bases on J, and the germline ends lie 11 bases apart. The CDR3 sequence holds 11 residues, the cysteine and phenylalanine included. Only the CDR3 DNA is retained, 33 bases long and in frame from the first base.